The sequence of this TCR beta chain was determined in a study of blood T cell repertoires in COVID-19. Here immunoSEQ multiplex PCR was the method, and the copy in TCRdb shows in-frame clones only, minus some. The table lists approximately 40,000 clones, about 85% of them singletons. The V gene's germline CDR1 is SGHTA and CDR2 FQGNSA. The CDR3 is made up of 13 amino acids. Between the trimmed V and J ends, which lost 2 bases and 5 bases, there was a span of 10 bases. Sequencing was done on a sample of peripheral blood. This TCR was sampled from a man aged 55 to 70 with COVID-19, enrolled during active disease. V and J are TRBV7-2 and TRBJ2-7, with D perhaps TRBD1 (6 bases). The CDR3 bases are TGTGCCAGCAGCTTACAGGGGTTGCACGAGCAGTACTTC. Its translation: CASSLQGLHEQYF.